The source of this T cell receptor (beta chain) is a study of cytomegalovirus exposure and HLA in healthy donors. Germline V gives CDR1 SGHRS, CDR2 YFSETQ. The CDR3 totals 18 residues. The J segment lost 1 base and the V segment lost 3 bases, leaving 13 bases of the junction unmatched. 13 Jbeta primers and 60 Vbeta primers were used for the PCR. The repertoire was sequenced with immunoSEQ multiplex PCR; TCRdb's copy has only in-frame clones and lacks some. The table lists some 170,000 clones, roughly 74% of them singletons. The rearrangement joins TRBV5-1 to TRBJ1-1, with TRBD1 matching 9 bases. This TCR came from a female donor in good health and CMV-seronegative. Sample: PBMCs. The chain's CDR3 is CASSSPRDRVYANTEAFF. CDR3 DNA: TGCGCCAGCAGCTCTCCTAGGGACAGGGTATACGCGAACACTGAAGCTTTCTTT.